This T cell receptor beta chain is from a study of monozygotic twins with inflammatory bowel disease. Study outcomes and limitations: Heterogeneous immunosuppressive treatment regimens may have introduced variability into patient repertoires. Relative to healthy twins, IBD patients had fewer clonotypes in common with others, a gap that was especially apparent with disease activity.

TCRdb reanalyzed the 5' RACE reads, giving one entry per CDR3 protein sequence and no DNA. The ten most abundant clones cover around 2.5% of a sample with approximately 400,000 distinct CDR3 sequences. This CDR3 is built from 13 residues. Germline V CDR1 and CDR2: SQVTM, ANQGSEA. A remark on this clonotype: Its specificity is not known.

Sequences were obtained from blood. The receptor comes from a human donor with ulcerative colitis or Crohn's disease, or a healthy co-twin of an affected twin (not recorded which). The rearrangement joins TRBV29-1 to TRBJ1-1; TCRdb indicates TRBD1, and absent DNA this call remains unverified. The CDR3 reads CSGSRSANTEAFF.